Sequencing of this T cell receptor (beta chain) was carried out in a study of CD8+CD57+ T cells in acquired aplastic anemia. General study results and limits: Patients and controls turned out to have approximately 29 CD8+ CDR3 sequences in common.

CDR3 and TCR beta VDJ profiling relied on a genomic DNA template. TCRdb called the reads again in MiXCR, with one record for every CDR3 protein. The data hold around 290,000 distinct CDR3 sequences, with 45% to 65% observed a single time. This CDR3 is 15 amino acids long. To note about this clonotype: Its antigen is not identified.

Individuals selected for sequencing had exhibited CD8+CD57+ cell expansion on flow cytometry. The chain recombines TRBV7-5 with TRBJ1-1. TRBV7-5 has pseudogene status. The sequenced material came from sorted CD4+, CD8+, or CD8+CD57+ T cells (not recorded which) from PBMCs. This TCR was recovered from a human donor with aplastic anemia. The DNA for the CDR3 is TGTATCTCTGAGTCAGAAGCTAGGGAGAACACTGAAGCTTTCTTT. Translation gives CISESEARENTEAFF.